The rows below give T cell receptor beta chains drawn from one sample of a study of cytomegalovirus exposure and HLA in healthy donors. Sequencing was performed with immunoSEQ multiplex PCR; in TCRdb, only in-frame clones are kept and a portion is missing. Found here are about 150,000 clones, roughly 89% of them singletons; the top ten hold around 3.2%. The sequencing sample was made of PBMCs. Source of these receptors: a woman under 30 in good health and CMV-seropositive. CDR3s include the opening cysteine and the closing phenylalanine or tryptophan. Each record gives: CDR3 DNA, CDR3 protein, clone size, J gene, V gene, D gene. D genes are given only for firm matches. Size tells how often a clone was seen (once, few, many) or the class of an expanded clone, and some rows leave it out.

TGTGCCTGGAGTGGACTCCTAGCGGGATATGAGCAGTTCTTC CAWSGLLAGYEQFF - TRBJ2-1 TRBV30 TRBD2
TGTGCCTGGAGTGTAAAGGGGGGGGATACGCAGTATTTT CAWSVKGGDTQYF - TRBJ2-3 TRBV30 -
TGCGCCAGCAGTGAGTCGAATCATCCGGGGGAGACCCAGTACTTC CASSESNHPGETQYF - TRBJ2-5 TRBV10-1 -
TGTGCCTGGAGTGTAGGGCTAGCGGGAGGCAATGAGCAGTTCTTC CAWSVGLAGGNEQFF - TRBJ2-1 TRBV30 TRBD2
TGTGCCAGCAGCCCCGGGAGCGGCTACAATGAGCAGTTCTTC CASSPGSGYNEQFF - TRBJ2-1 TRBV28 -
TGTGCCAGCAGCTTAGGATTCGGGAGTGGGCAAGAGACCCAGTACTTC CASSLGFGSGQETQYF - TRBJ2-5 TRBV7-2 -
TGCGCCAGCAGCTTGTACTTTCATGAGCAGTTCTTC CASSLYFHEQFF - TRBJ2-1 TRBV5-1 -
TGTGCCAGCAGCCTGGGGACTAGCGTCAACAATGAGCAGTTCTTC CASSLGTSVNNEQFF - TRBJ2-1 TRBV4-2 TRBD2
TGTGCCAGCAGTGCCCAGGGGGCGTCCTTCGATGAGCAGTTCTTC CASSAQGASFDEQFF few TRBJ2-1 TRBV6-1 TRBD1
TGCGCCAGCAGCTTCGTGGCGGGCGTGAGCGGGAGGACCCTAAGTCGGCTCAATGAGCAGTTCTTC CASSFVAGVSGRTLSRLNEQFF - TRBJ2-1 TRBV5-1 TRBD2
TGTGCCAGCAGTGAGGCACAGGCCTATCAGCCCCAGCATTTT CASSEAQAYQPQHF - TRBJ1-5 TRBV2 -
TGCGCCAGCAGCAAGACAGGTAACACTGGAAGAGAGCAGTTCTTC CASSKTGNTGREQFF - TRBJ2-1 TRBV5-1 -
TGTGCCTGGAGCCGCCGAGAGACTTACACCTACGAGCAGTACTTC CAWSRRETYTYEQYF few TRBJ2-7 TRBV30 -
TGTGCCAGCAGTTACGTAGCGGGAGCCTCAGATACGCAGTATTTT CASSYVAGASDTQYF - TRBJ2-3 TRBV28 TRBD2
TGTGCCAGCAGCTTTACAGGGGCGGCTGGAAACACCATATATTTT CASSFTGAAGNTIYF - TRBJ1-3 TRBV11-3 TRBD1
TGCGCCAGCAGCTATCCGGGACATACCAATGAGCAGTTCTTC CASSYPGHTNEQFF - TRBJ2-1 TRBV5-1 -
TGTGCCTGGAGTCTACTAGCGGGAGGGGCCCAAGAGACCCAGTACTTC CAWSLLAGGAQETQYF - TRBJ2-5 TRBV30 TRBD2
TGTGCCTGGAAACTCTCTGGTAACTCCTACGAGCAGTACTTC CAWKLSGNSYEQYF - TRBJ2-7 TRBV30 -
TGCAGTGCCGCCGGGGGGGGTGAGCAGTTCTTC CSAAGGGEQFF - TRBJ2-1 TRBV20-1 TRBD2
TGTGCCAGCAGCCTCCAGACAGGGGGCTATGGCTACACCTTC CASSLQTGGYGYTF - TRBJ1-2 TRBV13 TRBD1
TGTGCCAGTAGTAAGGGACAGCTAATTTTCTATGGCTACACCTTC CASSKGQLIFYGYTF - TRBJ1-2 TRBV19 TRBD1
TGTGCCAGCAGTGTTTTACAGAATTACGAGCAGTACTTC CASSVLQNYEQYF once TRBJ2-7 TRBV2 -
TGTGCCAGTAAATCAGGGTTCTCCACAGATACGCAGTATTTT CASKSGFSTDTQYF - TRBJ2-3 TRBV19 -